This entry lists 25 T cell receptor beta chains sequenced from one sample in a study of OX40 agonist ivuxolimab in advanced cancers. Assay: immunoSEQ multiplex PCR; the TCRdb copy retains only in-frame clones and omits some. This repertoire shows 50,000 to 75,000 clones, approximately 90% found once; its top ten account for approximately 1.1%. The source material was CD4+ or CD8+ T cells sorted from blood, sampled in a trial of the OX40 agonist ivuxolimab. Receptor source: an adult with an advanced solid tumor such as melanoma, head and neck, liver or kidney cancer.

This sequence joins TRBV5-1 and TRBJ2-5; 14 bases match TRBD2. Looked up from germline, CDR1 is SGHRS and CDR2 is YFSETQ. Losses at the gene ends were 4 bases for V and 2 bases for J; bases not matched to a gene: 10. The CDR3 spans 18 residues. CDR3 protein: CASSAGLAGVMGQETQYF. The CDR3 nucleotides are TGCGCCAGCAGCGCGGGACTAGCGGGAGTGATGGGGCAAGAGACCCAGTACTTC.

Concerning this clone: Other DNA sequences in this sample translate to the same CDR3. This chain connects TRBV9 to TRBJ1-2; 9 bases agree with TRBD1. The germline V gene encodes CDR1 SGDLS and CDR2 YYNGEE. V was clipped by 0 bases and J by 7 bases; unmatched bases: 13. The CDR3 length is 17 residues. CDR3 nucleotides: TGTGCCAGCAGCGTAGGGGCCGGGGGGGACAGGGAAGGTGGCTACACCTTC. Protein product: CASSVGAGGDREGGYTF.

This clone came up once. This chain connects TRBV7-3 to TRBJ2-5; no reliable D call. The CDR3 spans 13 residues. V gave up 2 bases and J gave up 5 bases, with 9 bases separating them. Germline loops: CDR1 SGHTA, CDR2 FQGTGA. In DNA, the CDR3 is TGTGCCAGCAGCTTAGCTAGATATGAGACCCAGTACTTC. Translated: CASSLARYETQYF.

Concerning this clone itself: Other DNA sequences in the same sample also yield this CDR3. CDR3 DNA: TGTGCCAGCAGCTTCGGGCTCTACAATGAGCAGTTCTTC. This translates into CASSFGLYNEQFF. V gene TRBV11-3 combines with J gene TRBJ2-1; D is uncertain. There are 13 residues in the CDR3. Germline loops: CDR1 SGHNT, CDR2 YENEEA. Trimming stripped 3 bases from V and 3 bases from J, with 6 bases between. The full variable domain, in which reference TRBV11-3 and TRBJ2-1 provide the parts outside the CDR3, is EAGVVQSPRYKIIEKKQPVAFWCNPISGHNTLYWYLQNLGQGPELLIRYENEEAVDDSQLPKDRFSAERLKGVDSTLKIQPAELGDSAVYLCASSFGLYNEQFFGPGTRLTVL.

The chain joins TRBV6-1 to TRBJ2-1; 7 positions agree with TRBD1. V gave up 3 bases and J gave up 1 base; unmatched junction bases: 0. The length of the CDR3 is 14 residues. In germline, CDR1 is MNHNS, CDR2 SASEGT. The CDR3 sequence is CASSDRGSYNEQFF. CDR3 nucleotide sequence: TGTGCCAGCAGTGACAGGGGGTCCTACAATGAGCAGTTCTTC.

V usage is TRBV28 and J usage is TRBJ1-2; D is ambiguous. CDR1 and CDR2 (germline): MDHEN, SYDVKM. The V end was cut by 1 base, the J end by 6 bases, with 18 bases between. This CDR3 has 16 amino acids. CDR3 loop: CASSLFPEQMIDGYTF. CDR3 nucleotides: TGTGCCAGCAGTTTATTTCCGGAACAAATGATCGATGGCTACACCTTC.

The chain combines TRBV7-2 with TRBJ1-5, with D unresolved. Germline assignment: CDR1 SGHTA and CDR2 FQGNSA. CDR3 length: 12 residues. Trimming removed 0 bases at V and 7 bases at J, with 4 bases between. CDR3 sequence: CASSLAGQPQHF. The CDR3 coding sequence is TGTGCCAGCAGCTTAGCAGGACAGCCCCAGCATTTT. Complete variable domain (other parts from reference TRBV7-2 and TRBJ1-5): GAGVSQSPSNKVTEKGKDVELRCDPISGHTALYWYRQSLGQGLEFLIYFQGNSAPDKSGLPSDRFSAERTGGSVSTLTIQRTQQEDSAVYLCASSLAGQPQHFGDGTRLSIL.

The chain joins TRBV18 to TRBJ2-1, with a tentative D call TRBD1 (6 bases). The germline CDR1 and CDR2 sequences are KGHSH and LQKENI. V lost 1 base and J 9 bases, leaving 16 bases between the germline ends. This CDR3 has 15 residues. Here the CDR3 reads CASSPQEDSESEQFF. The CDR3 DNA follows: TGTGCCAGCTCACCACAAGAGGACAGTGAAAGTGAGCAGTTCTTC.

The gene calls are TRBV7-2 and TRBJ1-5; 7 bases agree with TRBD1. Losses at the gene ends were 3 bases for V and 3 bases for J; bases not matched to a gene: 2. Germline lookup yields CDR1 SGHTA and CDR2 FQGNSA. The CDR3 sequence is 14 residues long. Written as DNA, the CDR3 is TGTGCCAGCAGCTTGACAGGGCTCAATCAGCCCCAGCATTTT. Protein sequence: CASSLTGLNQPQHF.

This clone was detected only once. The rearrangement links TRBV9 to TRBJ2-1; D is possibly TRBD1 (7 bases). Trimming cost V 1 base and J 3 bases, with 11 bases left between them. The germline V gene has CDR1 SGDLS and CDR2 YYNGEE. There are 15 residues in the CDR3. The DNA for the CDR3 is TGTGCCAGCAGCGTACAGGGGGGTTTCTACAATGAGCAGTTCTTC. Encoded protein: CASSVQGGFYNEQFF. Variable domain in full (rest from reference TRBV9 and TRBJ2-1): DSGVTQTPKHLITATGQRVTLRCSPRSGDLSVYWYQQSLDQGLQFLIQYYNGEERAKGNILERFSAQQFPDLHSELNLSSLELGDSALYFCASSVQGGFYNEQFFGPGTRLTVL.

The CDR3, as DNA: TGCAGCGTTGAAAGGGGGAGGGGCTGGAGTGGCTACACCTTC. Translated: CSVERGRGWSGYTF. V usage is TRBV29-1 and J usage is TRBJ1-2; maybe TRBD1 (6 bases). The CDR3 contains 14 residues. Germline-derived CDR1 and CDR2 are SQVTM and ANQGSEA. V lost 2 bases and J 7 bases, leaving 17 bases between the germline ends.

The chain recombines TRBV11-2 with TRBJ2-7; D unclear. CDR3 length: 14 residues. Trimming left V 5 bases short and J 6 bases short, with 17 bases between. Germline loops: CDR1 SGHAT, CDR2 FQNNGV. The CDR3: CASSESESPLEQYF. The CDR3 coding sequence is TGTGCCAGCAGCGAGAGCGAGAGCCCGCTCGAGCAGTACTTC.

This sequence joins TRBV6-5 and TRBJ2-7, with D tentatively TRBD1 (6 bases). Germline V gene lookup returns CDR1 MNHEY and CDR2 SVGAGI. CDR3 length: 15 residues. Trimming left V 6 bases short and J 4 bases short, with 19 bases between. As DNA, the CDR3 is TGTGCCAGCAGAACCGGGTCCGGGACACCGTACGAGCAGTACTTC. It encodes CASRTGSGTPYEQYF.

J is TRBJ2-7 and V is TRBV29-1; TRBD2 matches at 11 bases. Germline trimming cut 6 bases from V and 7 bases from J; bases unmatched to any gene: 8. Germline assignment: CDR1 SQVTM and CDR2 ANQGSEA. This CDR3 spans 13 amino acids. In DNA form, the CDR3 reads TGCAGCGTGGGTAGCGGGAGGGAGTCGGAGCAGTACTTC. Translated: CSVGSGRESEQYF.

The rearrangement uses TRBV10-1 and TRBJ2-2, with TRBD2 identical over 7 bases. J gave up 5 bases and V 2 bases, and 5 bases lay outside the gene matches. The germline CDR1 and CDR2 sequences are WNHNN and SYGVQD (reference sequence). This CDR3 comprises 15 residues. Written as DNA, the CDR3 is TGCGCCAGCAGTGAGCAAGCGGGATATACCGGGGAGCTGTTTTTT. Translated: CASSEQAGYTGELFF.

This rearrangement joins TRBV13 to TRBJ2-1; no reliable D call. The CDR3 runs 14 residues. Germline V gene sequence: CDR1 PRHDT, CDR2 FYEKMQ (reference sequence). Trimming left V 2 bases short and J 5 bases short, with 10 bases between. The CDR3 DNA sequence: TGTGCCAGCAGCTTAACGGTGACGGACAATGAGCAGTTCTTC. Residues: CASSLTVTDNEQFF. The entire variable domain, with the rest obtained from reference TRBV13 and TRBJ2-1, is as follows: AAGVIQSPRHLIKEKRETATLKCYPIPRHDTVYWYQQGPGQDPQFLISFYEKMQSDKGSIPDRFSAQQFSDYHSELNMSSLELGDSALYFCASSLTVTDNEQFFGPGTRLTVL.

The V call is TRBV27, the J call TRBJ2-7, with a weak D call TRBD2 (5 bases). This CDR3 is 12 amino acids long. V dropped 3 bases and J dropped 7 bases, with 10 bases sitting between them. In germline, CDR1 is MNHEY, CDR2 SMNVEV (reference sequence). The chain's CDR3 is CASSFEGREQYF. The CDR3 nucleotides are TGTGCCAGCAGTTTCGAGGGTCGTGAGCAGTACTTC.

This sequence joins TRBV7-3 and TRBJ2-3, with D possibly being TRBD1 (6 bases). This CDR3 is built from 14 residues. The V gene's germline CDR1 is SGHTA and CDR2 FQGTGA. The ends were cut back, 1 base at V and 5 bases at J, with 10 bases in the middle. CDR3: CASSLKSGEDTQYF. The CDR3 coding sequence is TGTGCCAGCAGCTTAAAGTCAGGGGAAGATACGCAGTATTTT.

This rearrangement joins TRBV2 to TRBJ2-5; 10 bases map to TRBD2. Germline lookup yields CDR1 SNHLY and CDR2 FYNNEI. V lost 11 bases to trimming and J lost 4 bases; unmatched junction nucleotides: 10. The CDR3 is 14 amino acids. The CDR3 sequence is CAGRLAGSGETQYF. In DNA, the CDR3 is TGTGCCGGTCGACTAGCGGGTTCCGGAGAGACCCAGTACTTC.

This clone was seen more than once but under ten times. The chain couples TRBV5-6 to TRBJ2-1; 8 nucleotides match TRBD2. The CDR3 extends over 13 amino acids. CDR1 SGHDT and CDR2 YYEEEE come from the germline V gene. The junction had 5 bases not matched to a gene; V was cut back by 1 base and J by 11 bases. CDR3 nucleotide sequence: TGTGCCAGCAGCTTGTTTTTAGCGGGACAGCAGTTCTTC. Translation gives CASSLFLAGQQFF.

This chain's CDR3 is CASSPGLNTGELFF. In nucleotides, the CDR3 is TGTGCCAGCTCACCGGGCCTGAACACCGGGGAGCTGTTTTTT. The rearrangement links TRBV18 to TRBJ2-2; D call uncertain. The CDR3 has 14 residues. CDR1 KGHSH and CDR2 LQKENI come from the germline V gene. The V end was cut by 3 bases, the J end by 1 base, with 6 bases between.

The chain joins TRBV11-2 to TRBJ1-2; D ambiguous. The CDR3 loop spans 14 amino acids. Deletions cut 1 base from V and 4 bases from J, with 10 bases between. Germline V CDR1 and CDR2: SGHAT, FQNNGV. CDR3 nucleotides: TGTGCCAGCAGCTTAGCGGCGGTCTTCTATGGCTACACCTTC. Protein sequence: CASSLAAVFYGYTF.

CDR3 DNA: TGTGCCATCAGCTTTAGGGGGGATGGCTACACCTTC. Amino acids: CAISFRGDGYTF. This sequence joins TRBV10-3 and TRBJ1-2, with D possibly being TRBD1 (6 bases). This CDR3 region has 12 residues. From germline, CDR1 is ENHRY and CDR2 SYGVKD. Trimming took 6 bases from V and 6 from J, leaving 11 bases between them.

This clone was seen once. The chain has TRBV2 and TRBJ1-2, with no clear D. The CDR3 extends over 14 amino acids. The V end lost 7 bases, the J end lost 8 bases, and 20 bases lay between the germline ends. CDR1 and CDR2 from the germline V gene are SNHLY and FYNNEI. The CDR3 nucleotides are TGTGCCAGCACTCCGGGCCCATCTGCGGAAGGCTACACCTTC. Amino acid sequence: CASTPGPSAEGYTF.

V usage is TRBV5-1 and J usage is TRBJ2-5, with a tentative D call TRBD1 (5 bases). Germline values: CDR1 SGHRS, CDR2 YFSETQ. The V gene lost 3 bases and the J gene lost 4 bases, with 10 bases spanning the gap. The CDR3 sequence is 13 residues long. The CDR3 is CASSSQGGETQYF. The CDR3 nucleotides read TGCGCCAGCAGCTCCCAGGGTGGAGAGACCCAGTACTTC. Drawing the rest from reference TRBV5-1 and TRBJ2-5, the complete variable domain is KAGVTQTPRYLIKTRGQQVTLSCSPISGHRSVSWYQQTPGQGLQFLFEYFSETQRNKGNFPGRFSGRQFSNSRSEMNVSTLELGDSALYLCASSSQGGETQYFGPGTRLLVL.